Listed below are T cell receptor beta chains from one sample, sequenced in a study of response to subunit inactivated influenza vaccine. TCRdb reprocessed the RT-PCR reads via MiXCR and lists one record per CDR3 protein. The profile shows around 490,000 distinct CDR3 sequences, 6.5% to 8% of them singletons. The starting material was PBMCs from blood, obtained roughly 24 months after vaccination. The receptors were sampled from a man aged 50 to 75 who received an inactivated influenza vaccine. CDR3s include the opening cysteine and the closing phenylalanine or tryptophan. Fields, in order: CDR3 length, J gene, D gene, V gene, clone size, CDR3 protein, CDR3 DNA. D genes are given only for firm matches. Clone size appears in some rows only: once, few, many, or a class for an expanded clone.

cdr3_length: 12
j_call: TRBJ2-1
d_call: TRBD1
v_call: TRBV20-1
clone_size: few
cdr3_aa: CSARGGQGEQFF
cdr3_nt: TGCAGTGCTAGAGGTGGACAGGGTGAGCAGTTCTTC

cdr3_length: 15
j_call: TRBJ2-7
d_call: TRBD2
v_call: TRBV12-3/TRBV12-4
clone_size: few
cdr3_aa: CASSLASGRIGEQYF
cdr3_nt: TGTGCCAGCAGTTTAGCTAGCGGGAGGATTGGCGAGCAGTACTTC

cdr3_length: 14
j_call: TRBJ2-7
d_call: .
v_call: TRBV15
clone_size: few
cdr3_aa: CATSRDPDSYEQYF
cdr3_nt: TGTGCCACCAGCAGAGATCCCGACTCCTACGAGCAGTACTTC

cdr3_length: 15
j_call: TRBJ1-4
d_call: .
v_call: TRBV12-3/TRBV12-4
clone_size: once
cdr3_aa: CASCWTAGSNEKLFF
cdr3_nt: TGTGCCAGCTGTTGGACCGCGGGATCTAATGAAAAACTGTTTTTT

cdr3_length: 16
j_call: TRBJ2-1
d_call: TRBD2
v_call: TRBV7-9
clone_size: few
cdr3_aa: CASSSVAGPSYNEQFF
cdr3_nt: TGTGCCAGCAGCTCCGTAGCGGGGCCCTCCTACAATGAGCAGTTCTTC

cdr3_length: 12
j_call: TRBJ1-2
d_call: .
v_call: TRBV3-1
clone_size: .
cdr3_aa: CASQSGIYGYTF
cdr3_nt: TGTGCCAGCCAGTCGGGAATCTATGGCTACACCTTC

cdr3_length: 19
j_call: TRBJ2-1
d_call: TRBD1
v_call: TRBV3-1
clone_size: .
cdr3_aa: CASSPPPGQGALIYNEQFF
cdr3_nt: TGTGCCAGCAGCCCCCCTCCGGGACAGGGGGCTCTTATCTACAATGAGCAGTTCTTC

cdr3_length: 13
j_call: TRBJ2-2
d_call: .
v_call: TRBV30
clone_size: .
cdr3_aa: CAWDNASPGELFF
cdr3_nt: TGTGCCTGGGACAACGCGAGCCCCGGGGAGCTGTTTTTT

cdr3_length: 14
j_call: TRBJ1-1
d_call: TRBD1
v_call: TRBV7-2
clone_size: .
cdr3_aa: CASSSPQGAVRAFF
cdr3_nt: TGTGCCAGCAGCTCCCCCCAGGGGGCGGTTCGGGCTTTCTTT

cdr3_length: 15
j_call: TRBJ2-7
d_call: TRBD2
v_call: TRBV28
clone_size: few
cdr3_aa: CASTTSSSSGYEQYF
cdr3_nt: TGTGCCAGCACCACAAGTTCAAGTAGCGGGTACGAGCAGTACTTC

cdr3_length: 15
j_call: TRBJ2-3
d_call: TRBD1
v_call: TRBV5-1
clone_size: many
cdr3_aa: CASSLMGQGTDTQYF
cdr3_nt: TGTGCCAGCAGCCTTATGGGACAGGGCACAGATACGCAGTATTTT

cdr3_length: 16
j_call: TRBJ2-1
d_call: .
v_call: TRBV11-2
clone_size: .
cdr3_aa: CASSSTGTLPGNEQFF
cdr3_nt: TGTGCCAGCAGCTCGACCGGGACGCTCCCGGGGAATGAGCAGTTCTTC

cdr3_length: 13
j_call: TRBJ1-2
d_call: .
v_call: TRBV6-1
clone_size: .
cdr3_aa: CASKRDGVYGYTF
cdr3_nt: TGTGCCAGCAAGCGGGACGGAGTCTATGGCTACACCTTC

cdr3_length: 12
j_call: TRBJ2-7
d_call: TRBD1
v_call: TRBV29-1
clone_size: many
cdr3_aa: CSGTGTAYEQYF
cdr3_nt: TGCAGCGGAACCGGGACAGCCTACGAGCAGTACTTC

cdr3_length: 12
j_call: TRBJ1-2
d_call: .
v_call: TRBV12-3/TRBV12-4
clone_size: .
cdr3_aa: CASSIGQTVYTF
cdr3_nt: TGTGCCAGCAGTATCGGACAGACGGTCTACACCTTC

cdr3_length: 16
j_call: TRBJ2-1
d_call: .
v_call: TRBV2
clone_size: many
cdr3_aa: CASSVERQSSYNEQFF
cdr3_nt: TGTGCCAGCAGTGTTGAGCGCCAGAGCTCCTACAATGAGCAGTTCTTC

cdr3_length: 14
j_call: TRBJ2-1
d_call: .
v_call: TRBV6-1
clone_size: few
cdr3_aa: CASRGASGVNEQFF
cdr3_nt: TGTGCCAGCAGAGGTGCCTCGGGCGTCAATGAGCAGTTCTTC

cdr3_length: 16
j_call: TRBJ2-5
d_call: .
v_call: TRBV12-3/TRBV12-4
clone_size: many
cdr3_aa: CASSPGGMLGGETQYF
cdr3_nt: TGTGCCAGCAGCCCTGGGGGAATGCTGGGGGGAGAGACCCAGTACTTC

cdr3_length: 15
j_call: TRBJ1-4
d_call: TRBD1
v_call: TRBV9
clone_size: .
cdr3_aa: CASSVRQGLNEKLFF
cdr3_nt: TGTGCCAGCAGCGTAAGACAGGGTCTTAATGAAAAACTGTTTTTT

cdr3_length: 12
j_call: TRBJ2-7
d_call: .
v_call: TRBV28
clone_size: few
cdr3_aa: CASSFIGYEQYF
cdr3_nt: TGTGCCAGCAGTTTCATCGGCTACGAGCAGTACTTC

cdr3_length: 13
j_call: TRBJ1-5
d_call: .
v_call: TRBV3-1
clone_size: few
cdr3_aa: CASSQTLNQPQHF
cdr3_nt: TGTGCCAGCAGCCAGACCTTAAATCAGCCCCAGCATTTT

cdr3_length: 16
j_call: TRBJ2-1
d_call: TRBD2
v_call: TRBV27
clone_size: many
cdr3_aa: CASSFGTSGGYNEQFF
cdr3_nt: TGTGCCAGCAGTTTTGGGACTAGCGGGGGATACAATGAGCAGTTCTTC

cdr3_length: 18
j_call: TRBJ2-5
d_call: TRBD2
v_call: TRBV7-8
clone_size: few
cdr3_aa: CASSPARSGSPLGETQYF
cdr3_nt: TGTGCCAGCAGCCCAGCCCGTAGCGGGAGCCCCCTAGGAGAGACCCAGTACTTC

cdr3_length: 14
j_call: TRBJ2-5
d_call: .
v_call: TRBV15
clone_size: .
cdr3_aa: CATSRDASQETQYF
cdr3_nt: TGTGCCACCAGCAGAGACGCCTCCCAAGAGACCCAGTACTTC

cdr3_length: 16
j_call: TRBJ2-1
d_call: TRBD2
v_call: TRBV6-5
clone_size: few
cdr3_aa: CASSYGLGGAGNEQFF
cdr3_nt: TGTGCCAGCAGTTACGGCCTCGGGGGGGCTGGGAATGAGCAGTTCTTC